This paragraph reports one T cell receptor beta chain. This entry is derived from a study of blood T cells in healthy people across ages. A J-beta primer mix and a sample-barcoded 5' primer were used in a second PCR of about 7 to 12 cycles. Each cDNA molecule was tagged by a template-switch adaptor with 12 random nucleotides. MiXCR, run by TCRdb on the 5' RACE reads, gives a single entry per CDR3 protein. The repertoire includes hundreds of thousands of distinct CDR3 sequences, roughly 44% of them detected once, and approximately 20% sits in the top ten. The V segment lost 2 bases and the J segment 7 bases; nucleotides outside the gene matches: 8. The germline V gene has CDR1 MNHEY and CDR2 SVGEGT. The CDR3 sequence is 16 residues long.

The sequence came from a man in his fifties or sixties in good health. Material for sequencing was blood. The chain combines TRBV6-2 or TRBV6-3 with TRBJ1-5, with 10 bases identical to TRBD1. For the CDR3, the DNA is TGTGCCAGCAGTTACATAGGACGGGACAGGGGACAGCCCCAGCATTTT. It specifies CASSYIGRDRGQPQHF.